Below are 7 T cell receptor beta chains sequenced from a single sample in a study of cytomegalovirus exposure and HLA in healthy donors. Amplification used 60 Vbeta primers and 13 Jbeta primers. Using immunoSEQ multiplex PCR, the repertoire was profiled, and TCRdb retains in-frame clones only, with some absent. Among about 150,000 clones listed, roughly 85% were seen once. Sequences were obtained from PBMCs. These receptors all stem from a male donor in good health and CMV-seronegative.

The chain links TRBV4-1 to TRBJ2-7; the D gene is possibly TRBD2 (6 bases). CDR3 length equals 16 residues. V was shortened by 0 bases and J by 0 bases, with 12 bases between the two germline ends. CDR1 MGHRA and CDR2 YSYEKL come from the germline V gene. CDR3 coding DNA: TGCGCCAGCAGCCAAGATCCTGGAGGGAGCTCCTACGAGCAGTACTTC. This translates into CASSQDPGGSSYEQYF.

The V gene is TRBV5-1, the J gene TRBJ1-2, with 8 nucleotides matching TRBD1. V lost 4 bases, J lost 5 bases, and 13 bases stayed unmatched. The CDR3 runs to 16 residues. Germline V CDR1 and CDR2: SGHRS, YFSETQ. The CDR3 DNA reads as TGCGCCAGCAGCGAGACAGGGGCCTCATTGGGGTATGGCTACACCTTC. Translated, it gives CASSETGASLGYGYTF. Together with reference TRBV5-1 and TRBJ1-2, the CDR3 gives the full variable domain: KAGVTQTPRYLIKTRGQQVTLSCSPISGHRSVSWYQQTPGQGLQFLFEYFSETQRNKGNFPGRFSGRQFSNSRSEMNVSTLELGDSALYLCASSETGASLGYGYTFGSGTRLTVV.

V usage is TRBV11-2 and J usage is TRBJ2-1; 16 nucleotides agree with TRBD2. V dropped 4 bases and J dropped 8; count of bases not matched to a gene: 5. The CDR3 length is 16 residues. Germline-derived CDR1 and CDR2 are SGHAT and FQNNGV. Written as DNA, the CDR3 is TGTGCCAGCAGCTCGGGACTAGCGGGGGGGCCCGATGAGCAGTTCTTC. The encoded protein is CASSSGLAGGPDEQFF.

V gene TRBV25-1 combines with J gene TRBJ2-1; 8 nucleotides align to TRBD2. Germline loops: CDR1 MGHDK, CDR2 SYGVNS. V gave up 3 bases and J gave up 4 bases; unmatched junction bases: 11. The CDR3 is made up of 17 amino acids. For the CDR3, the DNA is TGTGCCAGCAGTGAGGGAGGGCGGGGGGCTTTGTACAATGAGCAGTTCTTC. Translation: CASSEGGRGALYNEQFF.

The V and J genes are TRBV29-1 and TRBJ2-5, with D maybe TRBD1 (6 bases). The CDR3 runs to 12 residues. The ends were cut back, 6 bases at V and 2 bases at J, with 10 bases in the middle. Germline V CDR1 and CDR2: SQVTM, ANQGSEA. CDR3 bases: TGCAGCGTCGGACAGACACAAGAGACCCAGTACTTC. This sequence encodes CSVGQTQETQYF.

Here the CDR3 reads CASSWTVNTEAFF. Written as DNA, the CDR3 is TGTGCCAGCAGCTGGACAGTGAACACTGAAGCTTTCTTT. V is TRBV7-2 and J is TRBJ1-1; D is possibly TRBD1 (6 bases). With 4 bases removed from V and 0 bases from J, the gap between germline ends came to 6 bases. Germline V lookup: CDR1 SGHTA, CDR2 FQGNSA. The CDR3 covers 13 residues.

The chain carries TRBV21-1 and TRBJ2-7; TRBD2 was called by the table and not checked on the DNA. TRBV21-1 is a documented pseudogene. CDR3 length: 14 residues. The CDR3 DNA sequence: TGTGCCAGCAGCAACCCCCGCCGGAGCTACGAGCAGTACTTC. Protein product: CASSNPRRSYEQYF.